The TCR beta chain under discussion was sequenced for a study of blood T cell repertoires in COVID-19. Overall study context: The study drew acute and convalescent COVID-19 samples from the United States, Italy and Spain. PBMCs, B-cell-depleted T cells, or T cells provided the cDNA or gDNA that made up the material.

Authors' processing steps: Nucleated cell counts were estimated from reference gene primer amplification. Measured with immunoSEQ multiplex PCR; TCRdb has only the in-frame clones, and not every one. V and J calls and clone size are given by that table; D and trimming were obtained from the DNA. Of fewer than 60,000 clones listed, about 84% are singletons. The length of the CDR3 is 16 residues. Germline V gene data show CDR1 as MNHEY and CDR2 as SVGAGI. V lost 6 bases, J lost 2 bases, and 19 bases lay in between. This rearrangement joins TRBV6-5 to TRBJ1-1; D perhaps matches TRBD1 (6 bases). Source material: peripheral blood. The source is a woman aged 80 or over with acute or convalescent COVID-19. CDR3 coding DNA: TGTGCCAGCAGGTACAACCCGACAGGAGATAACACTGAAGCTTTCTTT. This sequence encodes CASRYNPTGDNTEAFF.